These 25 T cell receptor beta chains share one sample of origin, sequenced in a study of T-cell reconstitution after alpha-beta-depleted transplantation in children. Unique molecular identifiers featured in how the TCRbeta library was prepared. Via MiXCR, TCRdb re-called the PCR reads, giving one row per CDR3 protein. This sample has 700,000 to 950,000 distinct CDR3 sequences, with about 15% found just once. The sample in question was PBMCs, mostly from graft donor cells, obtained 360 days after TCRalphabeta/CD19-depleted stem cell transplant. All receptors come from a male patient younger than 18 who had a stem cell transplant for acute lymphoblastic leukemia, so the T cells may come from the graft donor.

The chain joins TRBV4-1 to TRBJ2-7, with D maybe TRBD1 (6 bases). Trimming took 4 bases from V and 2 from J, leaving 15 bases between them. The CDR3 runs to 15 residues. The germline V gene encodes CDR1 MGHRA and CDR2 YSYEKL. DNA for the CDR3: TGCGCCAGCAGCCTCCAGGGGAAAGGCCCCTACGAGCAGTACTTC. Its translation is CASSLQGKGPYEQYF.

The chain links TRBV5-1 to TRBJ2-1; D gene uncertain. The CDR3 length is 13 residues. Germline CDR1 reads SGHRS; CDR2 reads YFSETQ. Trimming stripped 10 bases from V and 2 bases from J, with 13 bases between. The CDR3 spells CAVRDLPYNEQFF. DNA for the CDR3: TGCGCCGTTAGGGATCTTCCCTACAATGAGCAGTTCTTC. Looking up the rest from reference TRBV5-1 and TRBJ2-1 gives the full variable domain: KAGVTQTPRYLIKTRGQQVTLSCSPISGHRSVSWYQQTPGQGLQFLFEYFSETQRNKGNFPGRFSGRQFSNSRSEMNVSTLELGDSALYLCAVRDLPYNEQFFGPGTRLTVL.

The rearrangement links TRBV20-1 to TRBJ2-1; either TRBD1 or TRBD2 may fit D (5 bases each). This CDR3 contains 17 residues. Trimming took off 3 bases at V and 3 bases at J, with 21 bases between the two ends. Germline V gene lookup returns CDR1 DFQATT and CDR2 SNEGSKA (reference sequence). The CDR3 sequence is CSASSLFFGTLYNEQFF. Written as DNA, the CDR3 is TGCAGTGCTAGTTCCCTTTTTTTTGGGACCCTCTACAATGAGCAGTTCTTC.

The rearrangement links TRBV11-2 to TRBJ2-3, with 13 bases lining up with TRBD2. V was pared by 5 bases and J by 5 bases, with 13 bases of the junction left unmatched. The CDR3 contains 18 residues. CDR1 is SGHAT and CDR2 is FQNNGV in the germline V gene. The CDR3 is CASSPGTSGVSSEDTQYF. The CDR3 nucleotides read TGTGCCAGCAGCCCGGGGACTAGCGGGGTATCATCAGAAGATACGCAGTATTTT. The full variable domain, in which reference TRBV11-2 and TRBJ2-3 provide the parts outside the CDR3, is EAGVAQSPRYKIIEKRQSVAFWCNPISGHATLYWYQQILGQGPKLLIQFQNNGVVDDSQLPKDRFSAERLKGVDSTLKIQPAKLEDSAVYLCASSPGTSGVSSEDTQYFGPGTRLTVL.

The chain uses TRBV29-1 and TRBJ2-4; TRBD2 might be the D (6 bases). CDR1 and CDR2 from the germline V gene are SQVTM and ANQGSEA. The CDR3 runs 13 residues. V gave up 3 bases and J gave up 0 bases, with 6 bases separating them. The CDR3 loop reads CSVETRAKNIQYF. The CDR3 DNA reads as TGCAGCGTTGAGACTAGAGCCAAAAACATTCAGTACTTC.

This clonotype occurred a few times. Here the CDR3 reads CASSSYRDRPYEQYF. The DNA of the CDR3 is TGTGCCAGCAGCTCATACCGGGACAGGCCCTACGAGCAGTACTTC. The chain combines TRBV7-9 with TRBJ2-7; the match to TRBD1 covers 8 bases. V lost 4 bases, J lost 2 bases, and 7 bases stayed unmatched. Germline lookup yields CDR1 SEHNR and CDR2 FQNEAQ (reference sequence). The CDR3 consists of 15 residues.

The V gene is TRBV20-1, the J gene TRBJ1-2; TRBD1 might be the D (6 bases). Germline loops: CDR1 DFQATT, CDR2 SNEGSKA (reference sequence). The CDR3 runs to 12 residues. The CDR3 DNA reads TGCAGGATTTACAGGGTTGACTATGGCTACACCTTC. It specifies CRIYRVDYGYTF.

This clonotype was seen a few times. The rearrangement uses TRBV20-1 and TRBJ1-3, with D tentatively TRBD1 (5 bases). Trimming took 5 bases from V and 2 from J, leaving 13 bases between them. CDR3 length: 14 residues. Germline CDR1 and CDR2: DFQATT and SNEGSKA (reference sequence). CDR3 coding DNA: TGCAGTGCTCCCGGGGGGACCGCTGGAAACACCATATATTTT. Translated, it gives CSAPGGTAGNTIYF.

This clonotype was seen repeatedly, ten times or more. The chain joins TRBV5-1 to TRBJ2-7, with a possible D match to TRBD1 (8 bases). With 2 bases removed from V and 6 bases from J, the gap between germline ends came to 18 bases. Germline V gene lookup returns CDR1 SGHRS and CDR2 YFSETQ. The CDR3 is 15 amino acids. For the CDR3, the DNA is TGCGCCAGCAGCTTACAACAGGGGGGGGTAAGCGAGCAGTACTTC. Protein sequence: CASSLQQGGVSEQYF.

V usage is TRBV29-1 and J usage is TRBJ1-1, with D possibly being TRBD1 (5 bases). Deletions cut 4 bases from V and 1 base from J, with 13 bases between. Germline V gives CDR1 SQVTM, CDR2 ANQGSEA. This CDR3 has 14 amino acids. CDR3 protein: CSVGGTRANTEAFF. DNA for the CDR3: TGCAGCGTTGGAGGGACCAGGGCGAACACTGAAGCTTTCTTT.

This clonotype has only a few counts. The chain combines TRBV24-1 with TRBJ1-5; D perhaps matches TRBD1 (5 bases). This CDR3 spans 15 amino acids. With 4 bases removed from V and 5 bases from J, the gap between germline ends came to 14 bases. Germline V gives CDR1 KGHDR, CDR2 SFDVKD. Here the CDR3 reads CATSDPTEPHQPQHF. The CDR3 DNA follows: TGTGCCACCAGTGACCCGACAGAGCCCCATCAGCCCCAGCATTTT.

In regard to this clonotype: This likely comes from a read error, as the CDR3 has no conserved phenylalanine or tryptophan at its end. This sequence joins TRBV11-2 and TRBJ2-5; a possible D gene is TRBD1 (6 bases). V gave up 5 bases and J gave up 5 bases, with 15 bases separating them. In germline, CDR1 is SGHAT, CDR2 FQNNGV. This CDR3 has 14 residues. In nucleotides, the CDR3 is TGTGCCAGCAGCCCTGCGCAGGGGCGGGAGACCCAGTACCTC. This codes for CASSPAQGRETQYL.

This clonotype was seen only a few times. The chain employs TRBV29-1 and TRBJ1-2; D is ambiguous. There are 14 residues in the CDR3. Germline V gene data show CDR1 as SQVTM and CDR2 as ANQGSEA. V lost 7 bases to trimming and J lost 3 bases, with 18 bases between them. CDR3 bases: TGCAGCGCGCACATTCTTTCTTGGGACTATGGCTACACCTTC. It specifies CSAHILSWDYGYTF.

This clonotype appeared a few times. This chain uses TRBV29-1 with TRBJ2-5; 9 nucleotides line up with TRBD2. Looked up from germline, CDR1 is SQVTM and CDR2 is ANQGSEA. The CDR3 runs to 17 residues. V lost 6 bases and J lost 3; bases outside the gene matches: 17. The CDR3 DNA is TGCAGCGTCCAAGGGCTACTTAGCGGGAGTCTGGAAGAGACCCAGTACTTC. The encoded protein is CSVQGLLSGSLEETQYF.

CDR3 residues: CASSIHPQNIQYF. The DNA for the CDR3 is TGTGCCAGCAGTATCCATCCCCAAAACATTCAGTACTTC. This chain uses TRBV28 with TRBJ2-4, with D uncertain. V lost 5 bases and J 5 bases, leaving 10 bases between the germline ends. This CDR3 region has 13 residues. CDR1 and CDR2 from the germline V gene are MDHEN and SYDVKM.

The chain recombines TRBV30 with TRBJ2-3, with a weak D call TRBD2 (6 bases). Trimming left V 4 bases short and J 2 bases short, with 16 bases between. The CDR3 spans 15 residues. CDR1 GTSNPN and CDR2 SVGIG come from the germline V gene (reference sequence). The CDR3 nucleotides are TGTGCCTGGAAGCGGGCCATCAGCATCACAGATACGCAGTATTTT. Translated, it gives CAWKRAISITDTQYF.

A few counts support this clonotype. The rearrangement uses TRBV7-3 and TRBJ2-6, with D uncertain. Germline V gene sequence: CDR1 SGHTA, CDR2 FQGTGA. This CDR3 region has 16 residues. The germline V and J ends were trimmed by 2 bases and 1 base, with 9 bases remaining between them. The CDR3 sequence is CASSLWAGSGANVLTF. The CDR3 nucleotides are TGTGCCAGCAGCTTATGGGCAGGTTCTGGGGCCAACGTCCTGACTTTC.

This clonotype was seen more than once but under ten times. V and J are TRBV4-2 and TRBJ2-7; D gene unclear. Germline CDR1 is LGHNA and CDR2 is YNFKEQ. This CDR3 is built from 13 residues. V gave up 0 bases and J gave up 5 bases, with 8 bases separating them. In DNA form, the CDR3 reads TGTGCCAGCAGCCAAGACCCCCCGGACGAGCAGTACTTC. It specifies CASSQDPPDEQYF.

This clonotype showed up just a few times. The chain couples TRBV16 to TRBJ2-7; no reliable D call. Germline assignment: CDR1 KGHSY and CDR2 FQNENV. Trimming cost V 4 bases and J 6 bases, with 10 bases left between them. This CDR3 is built from 12 residues. CDR3: CASSLTTGEQYF. CDR3 bases: TGTGCCAGCAGCCTCACGACCGGCGAGCAGTACTTC.

This clonotype has a count of ten or more. This rearrangement joins TRBV5-1 to TRBJ2-3, with 9 positions matching TRBD2. The CDR3 is 14 amino acids. V was pared by 2 bases and J by 6 bases, with 4 bases of the junction left unmatched. CDR1 and CDR2 from the germline V gene are SGHRS and YFSETQ. CDR3 protein: CASSLRGRADTQYF. The CDR3 DNA is TGCGCCAGCAGCTTACGCGGGAGGGCGGATACGCAGTATTTT.

This clonotype was observed a few times. This chain links TRBV7-9 with TRBJ2-1; 8 nucleotides line up with TRBD2. Per the germline V gene, CDR1 is SEHNR and CDR2 is FQNEAQ (reference sequence). With V trimmed by 4 bases and J by 6 bases, 8 bases remained unmatched. This CDR3 contains 15 residues. The DNA of the CDR3 is TGTGCCAGCAGCTCCACCGGTCGGGGGGGCAATGAGCAGTTCTTC. Residues: CASSSTGRGGNEQFF.

This clonotype has at least ten counts. CDR3 region: CASSSDRANYEQYF. In DNA form, the CDR3 reads TGCGCCAGCAGCTCCGACAGGGCTAACTACGAGCAGTACTTC. This rearrangement joins TRBV5-1 to TRBJ2-7; 7 nucleotides line up with TRBD1. The V gene's germline CDR1 is SGHRS and CDR2 YFSETQ. The V segment lost 3 bases and the J segment 3 bases; nucleotides outside the gene matches: 6. The CDR3 runs 14 residues.

This clonotype has only a few counts. The chain links TRBV12-3 or TRBV12-4 to TRBJ2-1, with 10 bases fitting TRBD1. The CDR3 sequence is 13 residues long. V was pared by 6 bases and J by 8 bases, with 4 bases of the junction left unmatched. CDR3 loop: CASRKDRGYEQFF. In DNA, the CDR3 is TGTGCCAGCAGAAAGGACAGGGGGTATGAGCAGTTCTTC.

In this sample, this clonotype turned up a few times. This sequence joins TRBV7-9 and TRBJ2-2; D gene ambiguous. The CDR3 runs to 13 residues. Germline lookup yields CDR1 SEHNR and CDR2 FQNEAQ (reference sequence). V was trimmed by 5 bases and J by 7 bases, leaving 11 bases between them. The chain's CDR3 is CASSRMPGGELFF. In nucleotides, the CDR3 is TGTGCCAGCAGCCGGATGCCCGGCGGGGAGCTGTTTTTT.

This clonotype was detected only a few times. V is TRBV9 and J is TRBJ1-4, with unresolved D. CDR1 SGDLS and CDR2 YYNGEE come from the germline V gene. The germline V and J ends were trimmed by 5 bases and 0 bases, with 8 bases remaining between them. This CDR3 is 14 amino acids long. The CDR3 coding sequence is TGTGCCAGCAGTAAGAGACCAACTAATGAAAAACTGTTTTTT. Translating it yields CASSKRPTNEKLFF.